By share, the clone carrying this T cell receptor (beta chain) counts as medium-sized. The data originate from a study of HIV-infected patients and healthy controls. The CDR3 contains 15 residues. With 3 bases clipped from V and 5 bases from J, the junction kept 9 bases outside the gene matches. In germline, CDR1 is DFQATT, CDR2 SNEGSKA (reference sequence). All unsorted peripheral T cells were captured because whole blood was used without fractionation. Control samples came from approximately 9 uninfected healthy donors, several of them resampled after 2 to 4 months. Reverse transcription used around 500 ng RNA and constant-region primers for alpha and beta. Using multiplexing indices, alpha and beta chain libraries were generated apart by chain-specific third strand synthesis. Two random hexamers, added before amplification and joined, formed each molecule's 12-nucleotide barcode. Each CDR3 protein gets one entry after TCRdb re-called the 5' RACE reads with MiXCR. The sample shows roughly 14,000 distinct CDR3 sequences, around 6.7% of them seen only once.

Sequencing was done on a sample of blood. The V call is TRBV20-1, the J call TRBJ1-2; TRBD1 matches at 10 bases. The clonotype originates from an adult in good health. In DNA form, the CDR3 reads TGCAGTGCTAGGGTGGGGGGACAGGGGATTTATGGCTACACCTTC. Translated: CSARVGGQGIYGYTF.